One sample yielded the 20 T cell receptor beta chains listed below, sequenced in a study of blood T cells in healthy people across ages. It was with a sample-barcoded 5' primer and a J-beta primer mix that a second PCR of about 6 to 12 cycles was run. TCRdb recomputed calls from the 5' RACE reads with MiXCR, one row per CDR3 protein. The sample records some 860,000 distinct CDR3 sequences, roughly three fifths being singletons. Sequencing was performed on blood. These receptors were collected from a man aged 40-55 years in good health.

With respect to this clonotype: The junction departs from the called germline gene at one end, perhaps through a read error. The CDR3 coding sequence is TGCAGCGTTGCGTTGGGACAGAACTATGACTACACCTTC. Translated: CSVALGQNYDYTF. J is TRBJ1-2 and V is TRBV29-1; TRBD1 aligns across 7 bases. The CDR3 sequence is 13 residues long. Germline V gene lookup returns CDR1 SQVTM and CDR2 ANQGSEA.

This chain connects TRBV9 to TRBJ1-1, with D hard to call. Looked up from germline, CDR1 is SGDLS and CDR2 is YYNGEE. V lost 0 bases and J 4 bases, leaving 13 bases between the germline ends. The CDR3 covers 15 residues. The CDR3, as DNA: TGTGCCAGCAGCGTAGGTATCTCTACGGGCACTGAAGCTTTCTTT. It translates to CASSVGISTGTEAFF.

This clonotype showed up just a few times. The chain links TRBV2 to TRBJ2-7; 7 nucleotides agree with TRBD2. Looked up from germline, CDR1 is SNHLY and CDR2 is FYNNEI. The CDR3 spans 13 residues. V gave up 7 bases and J gave up 4 bases; unmatched junction bases: 7. The CDR3 DNA reads as TGTGCCAGCATATGGCCGGGGGGTTACGAGCAGTACTTC. Translation gives CASIWPGGYEQYF. The complete variable domain, with remaining parts taken from reference TRBV2 and TRBJ2-7, reads EPEVTQTPSHQVTQMGQEVILRCVPISNHLYFYWYRQILGQKVEFLVSFYNNEISEKSEIFDDQFSVERPDGSNFTLKIRSTKLEDSAMYFCASIWPGGYEQYFGPGTRLTVT.

The chain employs TRBV20-1 and TRBJ2-5, with TRBD2 matching 8 bases. The CDR3 totals 13 residues. The germline gives CDR1 DFQATT, CDR2 SNEGSKA (reference sequence). Unmatched junction bases numbered 7, after V lost 5 bases and J lost 5 bases. CDR3 nucleotides: TGCAGTGCTGGTGAGACGGGAGGGGAGACCCAGTACTTC. Translated: CSAGETGGETQYF.

The chain combines TRBV24-1 with TRBJ2-4; 9 bases are shared with TRBD1. The J call is uncertain, as TRBJ2-5 better fits the DNA end. CDR1 and CDR2 (germline): KGHDR, SFDVKD. CDR3 length: 14 residues. CDR3 in DNA: TGTGCCACCAGTAACCGGGACAGGGAGGAGACCCAGTACTTC. Protein product: CATSNRDREETQYF.

This clonotype appeared a few times. This chain uses TRBV7-9 with TRBJ2-5, with D possibly matching TRBD1 (5 bases). This CDR3 has 16 amino acids. V was pared by 5 bases and J by 4 bases, with 20 bases between. In germline, CDR1 is SEHNR, CDR2 FQNEAQ (reference sequence). CDR3 loop: CASSQGRVFIPETQYF. CDR3 in DNA: TGTGCCAGCAGCCAGGGAAGGGTTTTCATCCCAGAGACCCAGTACTTC.

V and J are TRBV6-1 and TRBJ2-3; TRBD1 might be the D (5 bases). V dropped 4 bases and J dropped 6 bases, with 17 bases sitting between them. The CDR3 is made up of 15 amino acids. CDR1 is MNHNS and CDR2 is SASEGT in the germline V gene. The CDR3 is CASSVRAPSKDTQYF. The CDR3 coding sequence is TGTGCCAGCAGTGTCAGGGCGCCATCCAAGGATACGCAGTATTTT.

This clonotype occurred a few times. The chain carries TRBV29-1 and TRBJ2-7; the match to TRBD1 covers 11 bases. The J segment lost 3 bases and the V segment lost 6 bases, leaving 1 base of the junction unmatched. This CDR3 has 12 amino acids. The germline CDR1 and CDR2 sequences are SQVTM and ANQGSEA. The CDR3 DNA follows: TGCAGCGTGGGACAGGGGGACTACGAGCAGTACTTC. This encodes CSVGQGDYEQYF.

The chain joins TRBV29-1 to TRBJ1-2; D unclear. Germline V lookup: CDR1 SQVTM, CDR2 ANQGSEA. This CDR3 is built from 15 residues. V gave up 1 base and J gave up 1 base, with 13 bases separating them. The CDR3, as DNA: TGCAGCGTTGAAGTGGGCATTACAGTTAACTATGGCTACACCTTC. Translating gives CSVEVGITVNYGYTF.

This clonotype was counted between two and nine times. The V and J genes are TRBV6-2 or TRBV6-3 and TRBJ2-4; 7 bases agree with TRBD1. Trimming at V came to 3 bases and at J to 1 base, leaving 9 bases not matched to a gene. Germline CDR1 is MNHEY and CDR2 is SVGEGT. The CDR3 has 17 residues. CDR3 amino acids: CASSYAFRGNAKNIQYF. The CDR3 nucleotides are TGTGCCAGCAGTTATGCGTTCAGGGGGAATGCCAAAAACATTCAGTACTTC.

The rearrangement links TRBV3-1 to TRBJ2-5, with TRBD2 matching 8 bases. The CDR3 has 16 amino acids. V lost 1 base to trimming and J lost 2 bases; unmatched junction nucleotides: 6. Germline CDR1 LGHDT, CDR2 YNNKEL (reference sequence). CDR3 bases: TGTGCCAGCAGCCAAGGAAGTAGCGGGACACAAGAGACCCAGTACTTC. This gives the protein CASSQGSSGTQETQYF.

The rearrangement uses TRBV7-9 and TRBJ2-3; D not resolved. With 6 bases removed from V and 2 bases from J, the gap between germline ends came to 12 bases. Germline CDR1 reads SEHNR; CDR2 reads FQNEAQ (reference sequence). The CDR3 runs 14 residues. CDR3 region: CASSPDFNTDTQYF. CDR3 bases: TGTGCCAGCAGTCCAGACTTTAACACAGATACGCAGTATTTT.

V usage is TRBV28 and J usage is TRBJ2-1; D is undetermined. The J call could be wrong; TRBJ2-7 is a better fit for the DNA end. This CDR3 region has 16 residues. Germline V gene data show CDR1 as MDHEN and CDR2 as SYDVKM. CDR3 nucleotide sequence: TGTGCCAGCACCCTAACAGAGGAAAGAGTCTACAATGAGCAGTACTTC. It codes for CASTLTEERVYNEQYF.

The rearrangement joins TRBV4-2 to TRBJ2-1; 7 bases align to TRBD1. This CDR3 comprises 18 residues. With V trimmed by 1 base and J by 7 bases, 16 bases remained unmatched. Germline-derived CDR1 and CDR2 are LGHNA and YNFKEQ. The CDR3 nucleotides read TGTGCCAGCAGCCAAGCCTCCTTACAGGGGAGTCCAGGGAATGAGCAGTTCTTC. Its protein product is CASSQASLQGSPGNEQFF.

About this clonotype: One end of the junction varies from germline; a read error may be responsible. The chain employs TRBV12-3 or TRBV12-4 and TRBJ2-3, with 11 bases lining up with TRBD2. This CDR3 is 15 amino acids long. The CDR3 nucleotides are TGTGCCAGCAGTCTAGCGGGAGGCAGCACAGATGCGCAGTATTTT. Protein product: CASSLAGGSTDAQYF.

This chain uses TRBV5-1 with TRBJ1-1; TRBD1 is a possible D gene (5 bases). From germline, CDR1 is SGHRS and CDR2 YFSETQ. This CDR3 spans 14 amino acids. Trimming shortened V by 0 bases and J by 6 bases, and 12 bases separated the two germline ends. The CDR3 region has the DNA TGCGCCAGCAGCTTGGAAGCGGGGGTCCCTGAAGCTTTCTTT. This translates into CASSLEAGVPEAFF.

V and J are TRBV7-2 and TRBJ1-4; 10 bases agree with TRBD1. V was pared by 8 bases and J by 5 bases, with 8 bases of the junction left unmatched. CDR1 is SGHTA, CDR2 FQGNSA, per germline. The CDR3 has 15 amino acids. This CDR3 is CASSLGTGENEKLFF. The CDR3 DNA reads as TGTGCCAGCTCCTTGGGGACAGGGGAAAATGAAAAACTGTTTTTT.

The rearrangement links TRBV9 to TRBJ1-1; D remains unclear. Looked up from germline, CDR1 is SGDLS and CDR2 is YYNGEE. V dropped 2 bases and J dropped 1 base, with 6 bases sitting between them. The CDR3 has 13 residues. CDR3 region: CASSVSQNTEAFF. As DNA, the CDR3 is TGTGCCAGCAGCGTTTCCCAGAACACTGAAGCTTTCTTT.

CDR3 bases: TGTGCCAGCAGCTTAGCCGACAGCACCTTCAGTAAGCCCCAGCATTTT. Translated: CASSLADSTFSKPQHF. The chain is built from TRBV5-5 and TRBJ1-5, with a tentative D call TRBD1 (5 bases). The CDR3 has 16 residues. Germline CDR1 is SGHKS and CDR2 is YYEKEE (reference sequence). Trimming pared 2 bases from V and 8 bases from J, leaving 20 bases between. Combining the CDR3 with reference TRBV5-5 and TRBJ1-5 gives the whole variable domain DAGVTQSPTHLIKTRGQQVTLRCSPISGHKSVSWYQQVLGQGPQFIFQYYEKEERGRGNFPDRFSARQFPNYSSELNVNALLLGDSALYLCASSLADSTFSKPQHFGDGTRLSIL.

The chain combines TRBV5-1 with TRBJ2-3; D might be TRBD2 (6 bases). Germline CDR1 reads SGHRS; CDR2 reads YFSETQ. Trimming took off 0 bases at V and 6 bases at J, with 11 bases between the two ends. The CDR3 covers 14 residues. CDR3 amino acids: CASSLGLALDTQYF. The DNA of the CDR3 is TGCGCCAGCAGCTTGGGGCTAGCGTTGGATACGCAGTATTTT. Drawing the rest from reference TRBV5-1 and TRBJ2-3, the complete variable domain is KAGVTQTPRYLIKTRGQQVTLSCSPISGHRSVSWYQQTPGQGLQFLFEYFSETQRNKGNFPGRFSGRQFSNSRSEMNVSTLELGDSALYLCASSLGLALDTQYFGPGTRLTVL.